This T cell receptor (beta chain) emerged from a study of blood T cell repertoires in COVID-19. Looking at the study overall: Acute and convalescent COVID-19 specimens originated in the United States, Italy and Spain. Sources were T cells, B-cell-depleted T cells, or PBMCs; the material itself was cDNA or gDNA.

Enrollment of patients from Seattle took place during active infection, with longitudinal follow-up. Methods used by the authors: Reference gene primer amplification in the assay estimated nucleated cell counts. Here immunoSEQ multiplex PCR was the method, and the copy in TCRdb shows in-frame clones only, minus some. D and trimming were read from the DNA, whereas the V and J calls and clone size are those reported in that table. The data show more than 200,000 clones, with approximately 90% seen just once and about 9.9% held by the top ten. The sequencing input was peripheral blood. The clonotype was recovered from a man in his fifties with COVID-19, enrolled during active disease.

The CDR3 spells CASSVDPASSYNEQFF. The CDR3 DNA reads as TGTGCCAGCAGCGTAGATCCCGCGAGCTCCTACAATGAGCAGTTCTTC. The J gene is TRBJ2-1, the V gene TRBV9; D uncertain. Germline V gene data show CDR1 as SGDLS and CDR2 as YYNGEE. The CDR3 extends over 16 amino acids. The V gene lost 0 bases and the J gene lost 0 bases, with 10 bases spanning the gap.